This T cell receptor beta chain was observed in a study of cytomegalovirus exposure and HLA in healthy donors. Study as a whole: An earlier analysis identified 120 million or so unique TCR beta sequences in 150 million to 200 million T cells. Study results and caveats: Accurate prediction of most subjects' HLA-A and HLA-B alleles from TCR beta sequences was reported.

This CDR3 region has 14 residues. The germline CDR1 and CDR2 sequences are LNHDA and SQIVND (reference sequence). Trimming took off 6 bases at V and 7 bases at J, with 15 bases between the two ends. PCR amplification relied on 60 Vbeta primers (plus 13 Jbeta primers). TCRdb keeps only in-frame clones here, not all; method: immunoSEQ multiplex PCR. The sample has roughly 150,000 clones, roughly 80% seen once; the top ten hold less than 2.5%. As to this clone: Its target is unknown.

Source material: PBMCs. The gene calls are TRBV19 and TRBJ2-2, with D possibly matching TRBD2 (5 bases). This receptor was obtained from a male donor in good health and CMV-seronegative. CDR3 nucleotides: TGTGCCAGTAGCTTGGACTCCCGTGGCGGGGAGCTGTTTTTT. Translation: CASSLDSRGGELFF.